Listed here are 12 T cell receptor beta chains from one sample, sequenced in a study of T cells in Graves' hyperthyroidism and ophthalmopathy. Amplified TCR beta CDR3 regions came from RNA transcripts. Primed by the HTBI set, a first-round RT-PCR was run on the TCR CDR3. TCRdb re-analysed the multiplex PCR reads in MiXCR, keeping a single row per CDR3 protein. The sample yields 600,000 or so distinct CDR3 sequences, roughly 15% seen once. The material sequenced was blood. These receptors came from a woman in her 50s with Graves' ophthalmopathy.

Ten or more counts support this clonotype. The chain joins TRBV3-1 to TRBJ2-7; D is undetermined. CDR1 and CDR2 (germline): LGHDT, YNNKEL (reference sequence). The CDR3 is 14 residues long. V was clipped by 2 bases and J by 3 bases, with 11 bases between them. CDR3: CASSQLWADYEQYF. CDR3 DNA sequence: TGTGCCAGCAGCCAACTCTGGGCAGACTACGAGCAGTACTTC.

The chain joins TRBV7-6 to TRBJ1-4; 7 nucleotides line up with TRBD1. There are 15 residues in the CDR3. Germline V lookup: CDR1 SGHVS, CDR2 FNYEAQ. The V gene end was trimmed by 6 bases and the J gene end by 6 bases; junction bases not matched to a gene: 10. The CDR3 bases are TGTGCCAGCAGTTCAACCGGGACAGCTCATGAAAAACTGTTTTTT. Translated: CASSSTGTAHEKLFF.

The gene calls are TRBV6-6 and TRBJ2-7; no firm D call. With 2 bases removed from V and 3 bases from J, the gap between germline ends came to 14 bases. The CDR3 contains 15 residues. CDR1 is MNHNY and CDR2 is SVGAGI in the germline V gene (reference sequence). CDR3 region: CASSYVANGGYEQYF. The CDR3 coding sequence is TGTGCCAGCAGTTACGTGGCAAACGGCGGCTACGAGCAGTACTTC.

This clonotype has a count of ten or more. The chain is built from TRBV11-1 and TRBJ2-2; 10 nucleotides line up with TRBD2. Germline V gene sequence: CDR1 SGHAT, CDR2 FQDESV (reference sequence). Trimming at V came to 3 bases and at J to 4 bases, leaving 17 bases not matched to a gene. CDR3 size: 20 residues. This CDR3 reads CASSFRQNLKREGRTGELFF. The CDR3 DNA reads TGTGCCAGCAGCTTCCGACAAAATTTAAAGCGGGAGGGCCGCACCGGGGAGCTGTTTTTT. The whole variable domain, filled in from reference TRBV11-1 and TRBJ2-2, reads EAEVAQSPRYKITEKSQAVAFWCDPISGHATLYWYRQILGQGPELLVQFQDESVVDDSQLPKDRFSAERLKGVDSTLKIQPAELGDSAMYLCASSFRQNLKREGRTGELFFGEGSRLTVL.

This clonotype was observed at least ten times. CDR3 coding DNA: TGCGCCAGCAGGCCCACTATAGGGGTTGCGGTCGGCTACACCTTC. Amino acid sequence: CASRPTIGVAVGYTF. V gene TRBV5-1 combines with J gene TRBJ1-2, with D tentatively TRBD1 (5 bases). The CDR3 consists of 15 residues. Germline CDR1 SGHRS, CDR2 YFSETQ. The V gene lost 5 bases and the J gene lost 8 bases, with 22 bases spanning the gap.

The chain's CDR3 is CASSLAKSYNEQFF. The CDR3, as DNA: TGTGCCAGCAGCTTAGCGAAAAGTTACAATGAGCAGTTCTTC. The genes are TRBV7-9 and TRBJ2-1, with D unresolved. Per germline, CDR1 SEHNR and CDR2 FQNEAQ (reference sequence). This CDR3 has 14 residues. V was shortened by 0 bases and J by 4 bases, with 7 bases between the two germline ends.

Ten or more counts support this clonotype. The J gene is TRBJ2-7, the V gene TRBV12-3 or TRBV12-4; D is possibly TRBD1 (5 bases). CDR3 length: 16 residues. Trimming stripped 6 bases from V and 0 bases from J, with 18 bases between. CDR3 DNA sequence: TGTGCCAGCAGCCAATTGGGGCAGAAAAGCTCCTACGAGCAGTACTTC. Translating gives CASSQLGQKSSYEQYF.

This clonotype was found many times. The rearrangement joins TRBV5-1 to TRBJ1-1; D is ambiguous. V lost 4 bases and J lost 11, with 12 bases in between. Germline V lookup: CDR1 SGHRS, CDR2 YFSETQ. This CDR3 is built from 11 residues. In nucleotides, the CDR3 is TGCGCCAGCAGCGAGAACCGGAGCGCTTTCTTT. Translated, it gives CASSENRSAFF.

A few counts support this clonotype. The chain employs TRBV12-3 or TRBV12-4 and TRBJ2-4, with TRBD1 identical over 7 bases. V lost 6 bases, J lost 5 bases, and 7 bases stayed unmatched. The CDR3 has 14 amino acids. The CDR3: CASRRDRPENIQYF. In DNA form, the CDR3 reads TGTGCCAGCAGAAGGGACAGACCCGAAAACATTCAGTACTTC.

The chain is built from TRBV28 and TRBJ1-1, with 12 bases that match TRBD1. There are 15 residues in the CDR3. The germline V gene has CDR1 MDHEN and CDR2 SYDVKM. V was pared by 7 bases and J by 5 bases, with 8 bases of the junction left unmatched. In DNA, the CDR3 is TGTGCCAGCACCCCGGGACAGGGGGCGCGGACTGAAGCTTTCTTT. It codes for CASTPGQGARTEAFF.

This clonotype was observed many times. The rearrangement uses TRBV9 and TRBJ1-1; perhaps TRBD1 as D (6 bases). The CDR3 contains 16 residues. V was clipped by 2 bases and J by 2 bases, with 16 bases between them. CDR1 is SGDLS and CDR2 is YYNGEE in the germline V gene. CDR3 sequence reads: CASSVQKTGGNTEAFF. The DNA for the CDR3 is TGTGCCAGCAGCGTCCAAAAGACAGGAGGTAACACTGAAGCTTTCTTT. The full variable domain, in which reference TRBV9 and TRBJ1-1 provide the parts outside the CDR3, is DSGVTQTPKHLITATGQRVTLRCSPRSGDLSVYWYQQSLDQGLQFLIQYYNGEERAKGNILERFSAQQFPDLHSELNLSSLELGDSALYFCASSVQKTGGNTEAFFGQGTRLTVV.

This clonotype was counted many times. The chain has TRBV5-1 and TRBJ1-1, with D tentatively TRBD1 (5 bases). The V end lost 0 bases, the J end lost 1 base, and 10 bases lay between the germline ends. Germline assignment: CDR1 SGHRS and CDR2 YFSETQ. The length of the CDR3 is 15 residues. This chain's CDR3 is CASSLDGAGNTEAFF. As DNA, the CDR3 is TGCGCCAGCAGCTTGGACGGGGCTGGGAACACTGAAGCTTTCTTT.